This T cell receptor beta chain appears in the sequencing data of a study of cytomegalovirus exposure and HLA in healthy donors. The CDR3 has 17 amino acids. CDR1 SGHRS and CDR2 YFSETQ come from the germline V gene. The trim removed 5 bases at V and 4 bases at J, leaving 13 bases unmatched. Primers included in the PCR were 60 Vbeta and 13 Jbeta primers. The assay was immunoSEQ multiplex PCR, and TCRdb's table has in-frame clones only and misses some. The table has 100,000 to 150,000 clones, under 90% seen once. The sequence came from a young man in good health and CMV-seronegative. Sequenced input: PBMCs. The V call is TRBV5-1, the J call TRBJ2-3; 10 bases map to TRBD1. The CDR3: CASRSLKTGGEADTQYF. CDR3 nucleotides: TGCGCCAGCAGGAGCCTTAAGACAGGGGGCGAGGCAGATACGCAGTATTTT.